This entry concerns a single T cell receptor beta chain. CDR1 and CDR2 from the germline V gene are WNHNN and SYGVQD (reference sequence). The CDR3 covers 15 residues. The junction had 7 bases not matched to a gene; V was cut back by 5 bases and J by 1 base. The data were taken from a study of cytomegalovirus exposure and HLA in healthy donors. Researchers ran the PCR with 60 Vbeta and 13 Jbeta primers. Some clones are missing from TCRdb's copy, which holds only in-frame ones; the method was immunoSEQ multiplex PCR. The sample features 140,000 to 150,000 clones, with approximately 1% in its top ten. The receptor was derived from a male donor in good health and CMV-seronegative. This sequence joins TRBV10-1 and TRBJ2-5; 7 nucleotides align to TRBD2. Sequenced sample: PBMCs. The CDR3 DNA reads as TGCGCCAGCAGTCCGGCGGGAGTCCCCCAAGAGACCCAGTACTTC. Translating it yields CASSPAGVPQETQYF.